The 32 T cell receptor beta chains presented below share a single source sample, sequenced in a study of CD8 T cells in ankylosing spondylitis (dated by TCRdb to 2015 to 2018). The investigation overall reported the following: A TCR beta motif of 8 or 9 highly homologous amino acid variants appeared characteristic of blood from ankylosing spondylitis patients.

The library was produced with 5' RACE. The sequencer listed for this sample is Illumina HiSeq 2500. Using fastp trimming at Q25 and MiXCR clonotype assembly, TCRdb reanalyzed the public sequencing data and kept in-frame beta chains. For every CDR3 protein sequence, its rows merge into one entry that carries the most common genes and DNA. The sample contains around 450,000 distinct CDR3 sequences, roughly a quarter of them found a single time. About 0.89% of the sample is in the top ten clones. These receptors have no identified antigens. Sequences were obtained from blood, either unsorted or a sorted T cell fraction (not recorded which). These receptor sequences come from a male donor with ankylosing spondylitis.

The sample holds a few counts of this clonotype. This sequence joins TRBV20-1 and TRBJ1-5, with D unclear. The V end lost 6 bases, the J end lost 1 base, and 7 bases lay between the germline ends. The CDR3 extends over 12 amino acids. Germline assignment: CDR1 DFQATT and CDR2 SNEGSKA (reference sequence). The CDR3 loop reads CSARLSNQPQHF. The CDR3 DNA follows: TGCAGTGCCCGGTTGAGCAATCAGCCCCAGCATTTT.

A few counts support this clonotype. The rearrangement uses TRBV30 and TRBJ2-1, with D uncertain. V was cut by 1 base and J by 10 bases, with 14 bases left in between. Per germline, CDR1 GTSNPN and CDR2 SVGIG (reference sequence). The CDR3 contains 13 residues. CDR3 residues: CAWSDPPRREQFF. The CDR3 nucleotides are TGTGCCTGGAGTGACCCCCCGAGGCGGGAGCAGTTCTTC. Complete variable domain (other parts from reference TRBV30 and TRBJ2-1): SQTIHQWPATLVQPVGSPLSLECTVEGTSNPNLYWYRQAAGRGLQLLFYSVGIGQISSEVPQNLSASRPQDRQFILSSKKLLLSDSGFYLCAWSDPPRREQFFGPGTRLTVL.

The sample holds a few counts of this clonotype. The chain combines TRBV4-2 with TRBJ2-1; 8 nucleotides line up with TRBD2. The CDR3 runs to 16 residues. Trimming took 5 bases from V and 6 from J; bases not matched to a gene: 12. Germline lookup yields CDR1 LGHNA and CDR2 YNFKEQ. CDR3 sequence: CASSWTAGGRPNEQFF. The CDR3, as DNA: TGTGCCAGCAGCTGGACTGCGGGCGGGAGGCCCAATGAGCAGTTCTTC.

This clonotype was found a few times. The V call is TRBV20-1, the J call TRBJ2-2, with TRBD2 matching over 11 bases. Trimming took 0 bases from V and 0 from J; bases not matched to a gene: 9. The germline V gene encodes CDR1 DFQATT and CDR2 SNEGSKA (reference sequence). The CDR3 totals 19 residues. The CDR3 region is CSARELAGVGGSNTGELFF. CDR3 in DNA: TGCAGTGCTAGAGAACTAGCGGGAGTAGGGGGGTCGAACACCGGGGAGCTGTTTTTT.

This chain uses TRBV7-8 with TRBJ2-7; 11 bases agree with TRBD2. With 1 base clipped from V and 2 bases from J, the junction kept 13 bases outside the gene matches. Looked up from germline, CDR1 is SGHVS and CDR2 is FQNEAQ. The CDR3 extends over 19 amino acids. CDR3 nucleotide sequence: TGTGCCAGCAGCTTAGGATCTAGCGGGAGGAAGGGGGGTCCCTACGAGCAGTACGTC. Translating gives CASSLGSSGRKGGPYEQYV.

The rearrangement links TRBV20-1 to TRBJ2-3; 9 nucleotides align to TRBD2. This CDR3 spans 15 amino acids. The germline V gene has CDR1 DFQATT and CDR2 SNEGSKA (reference sequence). J lost 2 bases, V lost 3 bases, and 6 bases had no gene match. In DNA, the CDR3 is TGCAGTGCTAGTGGGGCGGGAGGGTTCACAGATACGCAGTATTTT. Its translation is CSASGAGGFTDTQYF.

The sample holds many counts of this clonotype. This sequence joins TRBV5-1 and TRBJ1-1; 7 nucleotides align to TRBD1. The junction had 9 bases not matched to a gene; V was cut back by 4 bases and J by 0 bases. There are 16 residues in the CDR3. Germline V lookup: CDR1 SGHRS, CDR2 YFSETQ. This CDR3 reads CASSGDPTGLNTEAFF. For the CDR3, the DNA is TGCGCCAGCAGCGGAGACCCGACAGGGTTGAACACTGAAGCTTTCTTT.

This chain joins TRBV13 and TRBJ2-7, with TRBD2 as a possible D gene (5 bases). Deletions cut 0 bases from V and 5 bases from J, with 8 bases between. The CDR3 runs 13 residues. The V gene's germline CDR1 is PRHDT and CDR2 FYEKMQ (reference sequence). For the CDR3, the DNA is TGTGCCAGCAGCTTAGGCGGGATACACGAGCAGTACTTC. As protein: CASSLGGIHEQYF.

In its sample, this clonotype was seen a few times. The rearrangement links TRBV12-3 or TRBV12-4 to TRBJ2-1; D might be TRBD2 (5 bases). V was clipped by 6 bases and J by 5 bases, with 14 bases between them. CDR3 length: 14 amino acids. As DNA, the CDR3 is TGTGCCAGCAGAACCCGGGGTTCTAACAATGAGCAGTTCTTC. Residues: CASRTRGSNNEQFF.

The chain links TRBV29-1 to TRBJ1-1, with D possibly being TRBD1 (5 bases). Germline V gene data show CDR1 as SQVTM and CDR2 as ANQGSEA. This CDR3 contains 13 residues. The ends were cut back, 5 bases at V and 0 bases at J, with 10 bases in the middle. CDR3 DNA: TGCAGCGTTAGGGACTTTATGAACACTGAAGCTTTCTTT. Amino acids: CSVRDFMNTEAFF.

This clonotype was recorded a few times. The chain uses TRBV5-1 and TRBJ2-1, with 11 bases that match TRBD2. After removal of 4 bases from V and 6 bases from J, the junction contained 6 bases not matched to a gene. There are 15 residues in the CDR3. Germline V lookup: CDR1 SGHRS, CDR2 YFSETQ. As DNA, the CDR3 is TGCGCCAGCAGCCCCATGGGACTAGCGGCCAATGAGCAGTTCTTC. As protein: CASSPMGLAANEQFF.

In its sample, this clonotype was seen a few times. V is TRBV5-1 and J is TRBJ2-3; 7 bases are shared with TRBD2. The CDR3 contains 15 residues. V lost 2 bases to trimming and J lost 4 bases; unmatched junction nucleotides: 7. The germline V gene has CDR1 SGHRS and CDR2 YFSETQ. CDR3 nucleotides: TGCGCCAGCAGCTTTGGCGGGAGTGGGTCAGATACGCAGTATTTT. Translation gives CASSFGGSGSDTQYF.

The rearrangement links TRBV28 to TRBJ1-3; 7 positions agree with TRBD1. The CDR3 covers 15 residues. V gave up 7 bases and J gave up 1 base; unmatched junction bases: 7. The V gene's germline CDR1 is MDHEN and CDR2 SYDVKM. The chain's CDR3 is CASTKPGGSGNTIYF. The CDR3 DNA reads as TGTGCCAGCACCAAACCAGGGGGATCTGGAAACACCATATATTTT.

This clonotype showed up just a few times. This chain links TRBV5-1 with TRBJ1-3; D call uncertain. V shed 2 bases and J shed 9 bases, with 18 bases lying between them. This CDR3 is built from 15 residues. Germline values: CDR1 SGHRS, CDR2 YFSETQ. The CDR3 coding sequence is TGCGCCAGCAGCTTCGGAAGGATGCCCAGTGTCACCATATATTTT. Translation: CASSFGRMPSVTIYF.

This chain uses TRBV20-1 with TRBJ2-3, with D possibly matching TRBD2 (6 bases). The CDR3 extends over 15 amino acids. Trimming took off 8 bases at V and 1 base at J, with 19 bases between the two ends. The germline gives CDR1 DFQATT, CDR2 SNEGSKA (reference sequence). CDR3 sequence: CSLRRGGARTDTQYF. The CDR3 DNA follows: TGCAGTCTCCGCCGTGGCGGGGCTCGCACAGATACGCAGTATTTT.

The rearrangement links TRBV5-6 to TRBJ1-6, with 9 nucleotides matching TRBD1. The germline V gene encodes CDR1 SGHDT and CDR2 YYEEEE. The V and J ends lost 3 bases and 8 bases, in that order; junction bases with no gene match: 3. The length of the CDR3 is 14 residues. CDR3 amino acids: CASSSGQGYSPLHF. The CDR3, as DNA: TGTGCCAGCAGCTCAGGACAGGGGTATTCACCCCTCCACTTT.

The rearrangement links TRBV4-1 to TRBJ2-2; 11 nucleotides line up with TRBD2. The CDR3 runs to 16 residues. V shed 4 bases, J shed 3 bases, and the junction held 4 bases outside the gene matches. Germline V CDR1 and CDR2: MGHRA, YSYEKL. CDR3 DNA sequence: TGCGCCAGCAGCCTACTAGCGGGAGACGACACCGGGGAGCTGTTTTTT. Its translation: CASSLLAGDDTGELFF.

This clonotype was recorded many times. This rearrangement joins TRBV3-1 to TRBJ2-1; 9 nucleotides align to TRBD2. The CDR3 spans 16 residues. Trimming at V came to 4 bases and at J to 12 bases, leaving 16 bases not matched to a gene. From germline, CDR1 is LGHDT and CDR2 YNNKEL (reference sequence). In nucleotides, the CDR3 is TGTGCCAGCAGCCCTCGGGGACTAGCAGGACCTCGGGGGCAGTTCTTC. This codes for CASSPRGLAGPRGQFF.

J is TRBJ2-3 and V is TRBV5-1, with 8 bases identical to TRBD2. The CDR3 has 16 residues. The V gene's germline CDR1 is SGHRS and CDR2 YFSETQ. J gave up 3 bases and V 7 bases, and 13 bases lay outside the gene matches. DNA of the CDR3: TGCGCCAGCCATCCCCGGGGGGGGAGCGGGACAGATACGCAGTATTTT. Translation: CASHPRGGSGTDTQYF. The full variable domain, with the rest looked up from reference TRBV5-1 and TRBJ2-3, is KAGVTQTPRYLIKTRGQQVTLSCSPISGHRSVSWYQQTPGQGLQFLFEYFSETQRNKGNFPGRFSGRQFSNSRSEMNVSTLELGDSALYLCASHPRGGSGTDTQYFGPGTRLTVL.

The rearrangement links TRBV5-1 to TRBJ1-1; D ambiguous. CDR1 is SGHRS, CDR2 YFSETQ, per germline. The CDR3 has 11 residues. Trimming pared 4 bases from V and 11 bases from J, leaving 12 bases between. CDR3 protein: CASSLGSMAFF. CDR3 bases: TGCGCCAGCAGCCTGGGGAGCATGGCTTTCTTT.

This clonotype came up a few times. The genes are TRBV12-5 and TRBJ2-1; possibly TRBD2 for D (6 bases). The CDR3 runs to 15 residues. Germline V lookup: CDR1 LGHNT, CDR2 FRNRAP. Trimming removed 6 bases at V and 8 bases at J, with 20 bases between. Here the CDR3 DNA reads TGTGCTAGTGGACCAGGACGGGACTTTAGGGATGAGCAGTTCTTC. It codes for CASGPGRDFRDEQFF.

This chain uses TRBV20-1 with TRBJ2-7, with D possibly TRBD2 on 6 matching bases. This CDR3 has 13 residues. Germline CDR1 is DFQATT and CDR2 is SNEGSKA (reference sequence). Between the trimmed V and J ends, which lost 2 bases and 2 bases, there was a span of 10 bases. This chain's CDR3 is CSARNRETYEQYV. Written as DNA, the CDR3 is TGCAGTGCTAGAAACCGGGAGACCTACGAGCAGTACGTC.

This clonotype has a handful of counts. V and J are TRBV20-1 and TRBJ1-1, with 7 positions matching TRBD1. Germline trimming cut 6 bases from V and 1 base from J; bases unmatched to any gene: 11. CDR1 and CDR2 (germline): DFQATT, SNEGSKA (reference sequence). The CDR3 covers 15 residues. The CDR3 region has the DNA TGCAGTGCGAAAGACAGGGTTAAGGGGAACACTGAAGCTTTCTTT. Translated, it gives CSAKDRVKGNTEAFF.

The chain uses TRBV19 and TRBJ1-6, with D possibly TRBD1 on 6 matching bases. V lost 5 bases to trimming and J lost 8 bases, with 7 bases between them. This CDR3 is 12 amino acids long. Germline V gene lookup returns CDR1 LNHDA and CDR2 SQIVND (reference sequence). The CDR3 coding sequence is TGTGCCAGTAGTTACAGGGATTCACCCCTCCACTTT. This sequence encodes CASSYRDSPLHF.

This clonotype was found a few times. CDR3: CASSQTGQGAYNEQFF. The DNA of the CDR3 is TGTGCCAGCAGCCAAACGGGACAGGGGGCTTACAATGAGCAGTTCTTC. The chain joins TRBV3-1 to TRBJ2-1; TRBD1 agrees at 12 bases. The CDR3 contains 16 residues. V gave up 2 bases and J gave up 4 bases; unmatched junction bases: 3. Germline lookup yields CDR1 LGHDT and CDR2 YNNKEL (reference sequence).

This clonotype was observed a few times. The chain uses TRBV12-3 or TRBV12-4 and TRBJ1-1; TRBD1 matches at 8 bases. The CDR3 contains 13 residues. With 6 bases clipped from V and 6 bases from J, the junction kept 6 bases outside the gene matches. CDR3 sequence (DNA): TGTGCCAGCAGCTGGACAGGGTTCCCTGAAGCTTTCTTT. It translates to CASSWTGFPEAFF.

This chain links TRBV29-1 with TRBJ1-2; 8 bases map to TRBD1. Trimming took 7 bases from V and 0 from J; bases not matched to a gene: 7. CDR3 size: 14 residues. Germline assignment: CDR1 SQVTM and CDR2 ANQGSEA. CDR3 in DNA: TGCAGCGCTGGGGACAGGTCCTCTAACTATGGCTACACCTTC. This gives the protein CSAGDRSSNYGYTF.

The V call is TRBV20-1, the J call TRBJ1-1; D is unclear. This CDR3 has 13 amino acids. Per germline, CDR1 DFQATT and CDR2 SNEGSKA (reference sequence). V lost 5 bases and J lost 4, with 14 bases in between. CDR3 sequence: CSAGMWGFTEAFF. CDR3 bases: TGCAGTGCTGGGATGTGGGGTTTCACTGAAGCTTTCTTT.

J is TRBJ2-2 and V is TRBV27; D not resolved. Germline V lookup: CDR1 MNHEY, CDR2 SMNVEV (reference sequence). V lost 2 bases, J lost 4 bases, and 5 bases lay in between. The CDR3 length is 13 residues. The CDR3 loop reads CASSLPSTGELFF. The CDR3 bases are TGTGCCAGCAGTTTACCCAGCACCGGGGAGCTGTTTTTT.

The chain uses TRBV5-1 and TRBJ2-1; 8 bases match TRBD1. V gave up 4 bases and J gave up 3 bases; unmatched junction bases: 12. This CDR3 has 17 residues. Germline loops: CDR1 SGHRS, CDR2 YFSETQ. DNA of the CDR3: TGCGCCAGCAGCGTGGGGGCAGGGGGCGGGTTCTACAATGAGCAGTTCTTC. Amino acid sequence: CASSVGAGGGFYNEQFF.

The chain is built from TRBV5-1 and TRBJ1-2, with 12 bases that match TRBD1. Germline loops: CDR1 SGHRS, CDR2 YFSETQ. The V segment lost 4 bases and the J segment 3 bases; nucleotides outside the gene matches: 7. The CDR3 runs 16 residues. The CDR3: CASSPGTGGADYGYTF. CDR3 coding DNA: TGCGCCAGCAGCCCAGGGACAGGGGGCGCCGACTATGGCTACACCTTC.

The chain uses TRBV5-8 and TRBJ1-5; 7 bases agree with TRBD1. The CDR3 is 15 residues long. Germline lookup yields CDR1 SGHTS and CDR2 YDEGEE. Trimming at V came to 4 bases and at J to 4 bases, leaving 8 bases not matched to a gene. In nucleotides, the CDR3 is TGTGCCAGCAGCCAAGGACAGGAAAGTAATCAGCCCCAGCATTTT. Residues: CASSQGQESNQPQHF.